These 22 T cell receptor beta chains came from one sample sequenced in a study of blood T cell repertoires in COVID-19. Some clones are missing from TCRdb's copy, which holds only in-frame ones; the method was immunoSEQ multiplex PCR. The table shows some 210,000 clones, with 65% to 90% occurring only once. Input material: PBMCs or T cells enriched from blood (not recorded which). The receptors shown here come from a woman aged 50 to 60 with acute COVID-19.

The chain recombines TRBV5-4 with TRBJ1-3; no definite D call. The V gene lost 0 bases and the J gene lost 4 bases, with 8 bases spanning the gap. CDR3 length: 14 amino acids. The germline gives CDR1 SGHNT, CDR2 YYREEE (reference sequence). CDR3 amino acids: CASSLDSQGNTIYF. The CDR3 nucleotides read TGTGCCAGCAGCTTGGACAGTCAAGGAAACACCATATATTTT.

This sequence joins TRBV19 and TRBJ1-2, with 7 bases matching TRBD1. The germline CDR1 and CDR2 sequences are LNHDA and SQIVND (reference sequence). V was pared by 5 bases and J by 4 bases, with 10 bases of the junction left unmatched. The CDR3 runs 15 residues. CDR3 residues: CASSVTTGILYGYTF. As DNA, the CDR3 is TGTGCCAGTAGTGTAACGACAGGGATCCTCTATGGCTACACCTTC.

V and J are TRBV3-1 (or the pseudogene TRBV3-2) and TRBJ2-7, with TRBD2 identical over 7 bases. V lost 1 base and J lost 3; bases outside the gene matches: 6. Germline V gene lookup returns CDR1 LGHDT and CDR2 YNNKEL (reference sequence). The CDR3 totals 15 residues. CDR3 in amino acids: CASSQAGGGLYEQYF. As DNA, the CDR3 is TGTGCCAGCAGCCAAGCGGGCGGGGGTCTCTACGAGCAGTACTTC.

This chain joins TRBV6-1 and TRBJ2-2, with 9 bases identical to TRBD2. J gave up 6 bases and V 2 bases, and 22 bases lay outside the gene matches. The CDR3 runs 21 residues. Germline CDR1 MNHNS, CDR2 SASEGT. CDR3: CASSERSGGKGLAGSAGELFF. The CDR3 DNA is TGTGCCAGCAGTGAAAGGAGTGGGGGGAAGGGTCTAGCGGGAAGCGCCGGGGAGCTGTTTTTT.

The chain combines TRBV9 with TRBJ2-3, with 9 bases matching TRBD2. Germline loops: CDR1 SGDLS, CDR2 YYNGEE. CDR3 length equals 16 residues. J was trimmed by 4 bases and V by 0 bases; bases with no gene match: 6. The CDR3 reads CASSVDLAGRSDTQYF. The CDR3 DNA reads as TGTGCCAGCAGCGTAGATCTAGCGGGAAGGTCAGATACGCAGTATTTT.

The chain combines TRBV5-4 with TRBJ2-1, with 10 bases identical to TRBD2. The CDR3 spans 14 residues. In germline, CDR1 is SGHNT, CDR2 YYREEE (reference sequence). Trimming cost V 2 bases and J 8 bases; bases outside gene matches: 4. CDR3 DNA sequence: TGTGCCAGCAGCTTAGCGGGGGGGTTGGATGAGCAGTTCTTC. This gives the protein CASSLAGGLDEQFF.

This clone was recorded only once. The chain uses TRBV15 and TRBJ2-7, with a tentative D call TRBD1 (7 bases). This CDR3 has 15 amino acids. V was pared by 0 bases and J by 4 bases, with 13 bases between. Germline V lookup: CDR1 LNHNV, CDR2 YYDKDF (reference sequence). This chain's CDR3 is CATSRDFAGGYEQYF. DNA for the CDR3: TGTGCCACCAGCAGAGATTTCGCAGGGGGGTACGAGCAGTACTTC.

CDR3: CASSLARGGAYGYTF. DNA for the CDR3: TGTGCCAGCAGCTTAGCGCGGGGGGGCGCATATGGCTACACCTTC. The chain combines TRBV7-2 with TRBJ1-2; TRBD1 might be the D (6 bases). The CDR3 has 15 amino acids. Germline CDR1 SGHTA, CDR2 FQGNSA. V lost 0 bases, J lost 5 bases, and 13 bases lay in between.

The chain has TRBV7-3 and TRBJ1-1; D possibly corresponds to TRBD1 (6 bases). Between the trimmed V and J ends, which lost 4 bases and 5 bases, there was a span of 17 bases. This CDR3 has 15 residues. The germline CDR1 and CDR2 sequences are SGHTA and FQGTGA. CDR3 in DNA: TGTGCCAGCAGCTATGAACAGGGCCGGAGGACTGAAGCTTTCTTT. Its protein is CASSYEQGRRTEAFF. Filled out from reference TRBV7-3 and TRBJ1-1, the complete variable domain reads GAGVSQTPSNKVTEKGKYVELRCDPISGHTALYWYRQSLGQGPEFLIYFQGTGAADDSGLPNDRFFAVRPEGSVSTLKIQRTERGDSAVYLCASSYEQGRRTEAFFGQGTRLTVV.

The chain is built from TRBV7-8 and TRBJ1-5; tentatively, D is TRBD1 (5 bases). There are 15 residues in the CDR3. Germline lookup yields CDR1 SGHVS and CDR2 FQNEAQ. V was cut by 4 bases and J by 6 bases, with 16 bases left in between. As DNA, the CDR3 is TGTGCCAGCAGCTCCATGGGGCTTTTAGTTCAGCCCCAGCATTTT. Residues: CASSSMGLLVQPQHF.

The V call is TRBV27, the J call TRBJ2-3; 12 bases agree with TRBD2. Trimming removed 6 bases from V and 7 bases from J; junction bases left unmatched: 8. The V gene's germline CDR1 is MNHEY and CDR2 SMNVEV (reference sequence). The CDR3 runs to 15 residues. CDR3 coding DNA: TGTGCCAGCAGGAAACTAGCGGGGGGTGGAAATACGCAGTATTTT. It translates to CASRKLAGGGNTQYF.

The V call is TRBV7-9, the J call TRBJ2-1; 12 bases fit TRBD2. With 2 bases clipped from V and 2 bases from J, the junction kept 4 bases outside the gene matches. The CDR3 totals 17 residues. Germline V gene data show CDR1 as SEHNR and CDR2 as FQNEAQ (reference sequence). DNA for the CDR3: TGTGCCAGCAGCTTACCTTCTAGCGGGAGGGCCTACAATGAGCAGTTCTTC. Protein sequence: CASSLPSSGRAYNEQFF.

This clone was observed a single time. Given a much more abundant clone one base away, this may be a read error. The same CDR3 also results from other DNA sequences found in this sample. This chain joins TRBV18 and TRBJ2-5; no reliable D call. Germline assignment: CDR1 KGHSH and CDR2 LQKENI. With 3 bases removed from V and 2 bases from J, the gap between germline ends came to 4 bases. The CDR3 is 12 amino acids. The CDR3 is CASSPQQETQYF. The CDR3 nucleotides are TGTGCCAGCTCACCTCAACAAGAGACCCAGTACTTC. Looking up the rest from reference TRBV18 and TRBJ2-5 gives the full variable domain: NAGVMQNPRHLVRRRGQEARLRCSPMKGHSHVYWYRQLPEEGLKFMVYLQKENIIDESGMPKERFSAEFPKEGPSILRIQQVVRGDSAAYFCASSPQQETQYFGPGTRLLVL.

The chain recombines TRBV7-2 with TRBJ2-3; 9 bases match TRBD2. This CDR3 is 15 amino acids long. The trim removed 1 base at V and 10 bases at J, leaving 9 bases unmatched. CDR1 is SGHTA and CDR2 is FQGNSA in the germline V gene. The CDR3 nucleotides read TGTGCCAGCAGCTTAGGCGGGGGGGGTCACAATGCGCAGTATTTT. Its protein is CASSLGGGGHNAQYF.

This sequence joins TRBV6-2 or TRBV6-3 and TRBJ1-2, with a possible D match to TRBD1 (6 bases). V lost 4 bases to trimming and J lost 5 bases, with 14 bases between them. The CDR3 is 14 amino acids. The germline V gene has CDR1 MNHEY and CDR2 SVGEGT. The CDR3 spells CASSFYTGYYGYTF. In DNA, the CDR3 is TGTGCCAGCAGTTTCTACACAGGGTATTATGGCTACACCTTC.

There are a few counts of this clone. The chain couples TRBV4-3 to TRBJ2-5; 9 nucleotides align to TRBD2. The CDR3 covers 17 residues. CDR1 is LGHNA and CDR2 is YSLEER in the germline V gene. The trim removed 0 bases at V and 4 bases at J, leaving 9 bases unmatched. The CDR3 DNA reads TGCGCCAGCAGCCAAGAGTGGGGCCTAGCGGGACCAGAGACCCAGTACTTC. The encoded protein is CASSQEWGLAGPETQYF.

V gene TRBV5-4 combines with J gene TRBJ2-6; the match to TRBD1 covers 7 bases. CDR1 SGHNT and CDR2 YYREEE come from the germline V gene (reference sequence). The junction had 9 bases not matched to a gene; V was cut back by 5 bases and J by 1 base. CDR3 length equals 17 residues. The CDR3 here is CASRFRDRASGANVLTF. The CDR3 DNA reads TGTGCCAGCAGGTTTAGGGACAGAGCTTCTGGGGCCAACGTCCTGACTTTC.

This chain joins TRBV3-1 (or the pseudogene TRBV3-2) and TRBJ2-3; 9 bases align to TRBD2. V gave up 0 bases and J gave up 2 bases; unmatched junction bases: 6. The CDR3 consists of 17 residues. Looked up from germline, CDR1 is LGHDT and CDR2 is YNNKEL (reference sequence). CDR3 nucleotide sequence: TGTGCCAGCAGCCAAGATACCCTAGCGGGGATCACAGATACGCAGTATTTT. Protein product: CASSQDTLAGITDTQYF.

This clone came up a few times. CDR3 sequence (DNA): TGTGCCAGCAGCGCCCGGGAGGGGCAAGGCTATGAGCAGTTCTTC. Protein product: CASSAREGQGYEQFF. The chain has TRBV7-3 and TRBJ2-1, with 8 bases that match TRBD2. This CDR3 is 15 amino acids long. Germline CDR1 SGHTA, CDR2 FQGTGA. The V segment lost 5 bases and the J segment 8 bases; nucleotides outside the gene matches: 11.

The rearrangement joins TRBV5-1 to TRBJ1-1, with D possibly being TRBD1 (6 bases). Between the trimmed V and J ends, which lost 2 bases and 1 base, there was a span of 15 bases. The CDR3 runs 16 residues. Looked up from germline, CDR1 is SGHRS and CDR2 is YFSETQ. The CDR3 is CASSFATGHQNTEAFF. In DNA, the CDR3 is TGCGCCAGCAGCTTTGCGACGGGACATCAGAACACTGAAGCTTTCTTT.

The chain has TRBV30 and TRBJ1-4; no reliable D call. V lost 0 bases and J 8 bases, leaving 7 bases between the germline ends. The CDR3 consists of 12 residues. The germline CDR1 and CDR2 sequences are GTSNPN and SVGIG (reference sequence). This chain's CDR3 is CAWSVLREKLFF. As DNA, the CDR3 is TGTGCCTGGAGTGTCCTTCGGGAAAAACTGTTTTTT.

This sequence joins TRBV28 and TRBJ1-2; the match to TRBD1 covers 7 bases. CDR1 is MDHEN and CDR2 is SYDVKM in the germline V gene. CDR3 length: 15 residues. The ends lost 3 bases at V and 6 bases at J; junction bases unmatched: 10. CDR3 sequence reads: CASSFPPGQSDGYTF. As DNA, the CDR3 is TGTGCCAGCAGTTTTCCCCCGGGACAGAGCGATGGCTACACCTTC.